The present T cell receptor beta chain was sequenced within a study of CD8 T cells in ankylosing spondylitis. TCRdb recomputed calls from the 5' RACE reads with MiXCR, one row per CDR3 protein. Among around 770,000 distinct CDR3 sequences, under 20% were seen once, and the ten largest hold around a fifth. Comments on this clonotype: Its antigen remains unidentified.

The study, taken as a whole, reports: Apparently characteristic of ankylosing spondylitis blood was a TCR beta motif (fewer than 10 highly homologous variants). Significant enrichment of disease-linked clones was reportedly seen in matched ankylosing spondylitis synovial fluid.

V lost 1 base and J lost 2, with 15 bases in between. Germline CDR1 is SGHRS and CDR2 is YFSETQ. This CDR3 is built from 17 residues. The sample comprised blood, either unsorted or a sorted T cell fraction (not recorded which). V usage is TRBV5-1 and J usage is TRBJ1-4, with D possibly TRBD1 on 5 matching bases. This clonotype originated in a male donor with ankylosing spondylitis. The CDR3 protein is CASSLFGVRVTNEKLFF. In nucleotides, the CDR3 is TGCGCCAGCAGCTTGTTCGGGGTCAGGGTTACTAATGAAAAACTGTTTTTT.